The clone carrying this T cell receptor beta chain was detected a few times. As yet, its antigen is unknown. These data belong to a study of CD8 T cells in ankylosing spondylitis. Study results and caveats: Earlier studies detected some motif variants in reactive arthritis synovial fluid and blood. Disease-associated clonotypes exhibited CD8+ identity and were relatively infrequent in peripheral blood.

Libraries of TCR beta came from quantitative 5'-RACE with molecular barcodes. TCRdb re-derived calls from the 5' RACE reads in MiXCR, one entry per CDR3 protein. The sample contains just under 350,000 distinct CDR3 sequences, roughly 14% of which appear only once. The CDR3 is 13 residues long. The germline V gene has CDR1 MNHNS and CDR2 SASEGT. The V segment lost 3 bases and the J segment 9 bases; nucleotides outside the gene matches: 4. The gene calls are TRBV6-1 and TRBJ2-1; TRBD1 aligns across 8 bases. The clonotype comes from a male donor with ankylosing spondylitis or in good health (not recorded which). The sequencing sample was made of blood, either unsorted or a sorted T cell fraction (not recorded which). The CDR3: CASSEDRVGEQFF. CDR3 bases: TGTGCCAGCAGTGAGGACAGGGTCGGTGAGCAGTTCTTC.